Listed below are T cell receptor beta chains from one sample, sequenced in a study of shared clonotypes between healthy human individuals. TCRdb keeps only in-frame clones here, not all; method: immunoSEQ multiplex PCR. Of about 2 million clones in the sample, roughly 96% were seen once. Sequencing used naive CD4+ T cells sorted from blood. These receptors came from a man aged 18 to 29 in good health. CDR3s include the opening cysteine and the closing phenylalanine or tryptophan. D genes are given only for firm matches. Size values are once, few and many counts, or a class for expanded clones, and some rows have none.

TRBV28	TRBJ2-2	.	.	CASGRTGTGELFF	TGTGCCAGCGGCAGGACGGGCACCGGGGAGCTGTTTTTT
TRBV19	TRBJ2-5	.	.	CASSNQETQYF	TGTGCCAGTAGTAATCAAGAGACCCAGTACTTC
TRBV7-6	TRBJ2-7	.	.	CASSPGSVGIYEQYF	TGTGCCAGCAGCCCCGGGTCAGTGGGCATTTACGAGCAGTACTTC
TRBV27	TRBJ1-5	.	TRBD1	CASSLLGQGNQPQHF	TGTGCCAGCAGTTTACTCGGACAGGGGAATCAGCCCCAGCATTTT
TRBV5-4	TRBJ1-6	.	.	CASSFDGSSYNSPLHF	TGTGCCAGCAGCTTCGATGGGAGCTCCTATAATTCACCCCTCCACTTT
TRBV2	TRBJ1-6	.	.	CASTREKPQNSPLHF	TGTGCCAGCACCCGGGAGAAACCACAGAATTCACCCCTCCACTTT
TRBV6-5	TRBJ2-7	.	TRBD2	CASSPSGRSRYEQYF	TGTGCCAGCAGCCCTAGCGGGAGGAGTCGGTACGAGCAGTACTTC
TRBV5-6	TRBJ1-4	.	.	CASSIRRGEKLFF	TGTGCCAGCTCGATCCGGCGGGGTGAAAAACTGTTTTTT
TRBV4-3	TRBJ2-1	.	.	CASSQDRGDEQFF	TGCGCCAGCAGCCAAGACAGGGGGGATGAGCAGTTCTTC
TRBV5-6	TRBJ1-3	.	.	CASSFRGLGPGNTIYF	TGTGCCAGCAGCTTTCGGGGGCTGGGACCTGGAAACACCATATATTTT
TRBV6-6	TRBJ2-1	.	TRBD2	CASSYVLAGGNEQFF	TGTGCCAGCAGTTACGTCCTAGCGGGAGGTAATGAGCAGTTCTTC
TRBV5-6	TRBJ1-1	.	TRBD1	CASSLYGQGGTEAFF	TGTGCCAGCAGCTTGTACGGACAGGGGGGTACTGAAGCTTTCTTT
TRBV14	TRBJ1-2	.	.	CASSQVIPREINYGYTF	TGTGCCAGCAGCCAAGTGATCCCCCGGGAGATAAACTATGGCTACACCTTC
TRBV6-4	TRBJ1-5	.	.	CASRPQGGGNQPQHF	TGTGCCAGCAGACCCCAGGGTGGAGGCAATCAGCCCCAGCATTTT
TRBV28	TRBJ1-2	.	.	CASSLPGTSNYGYTF	TGTGCCAGCAGTTTACCTGGGACTTCGAACTATGGCTACACCTTC
TRBV2	TRBJ2-1	.	TRBD2	CASTEVGLAGNEQFF	TGTGCCAGCACCGAGGTGGGACTAGCCGGGAATGAGCAGTTCTTC
TRBV9	TRBJ2-4	.	TRBD2	CASPLERGGPSIQYF	TGTGCCAGCCCTCTGGAGCGGGGGGGCCCGAGCATTCAGTACTTC
TRBV6-6	TRBJ2-1	once	TRBD2	CASMLAGASSYNEQFF	TGTGCCAGCATGCTAGCGGGCGCGAGCTCCTACAATGAGCAGTTCTTC
TRBV7-9	TRBJ2-1	.	TRBD1	CASSPSIGTGGHEQFF	TGTGCCAGCAGCCCGAGTATCGGGACAGGGGGGCATGAGCAGTTCTTC
TRBV29-1	TRBJ1-1	.	TRBD1	CSVGDRYTEAFF	TGCAGCGTTGGGGACAGGTACACTGAAGCTTTCTTT
TRBV5-1	TRBJ2-1	.	.	CASSLETGSSYNEQFF	TGCGCCAGCAGCTTGGAGACGGGCAGCTCCTACAATGAGCAGTTCTTC
TRBV9	TRBJ2-2	.	.	CASSVDVSGELFF	TGTGCCAGCAGCGTAGATGTGTCAGGGGAGCTGTTTTTT
TRBV5-4	TRBJ2-7	.	TRBD2	CASSSLVSSGRTYEQYF	TGTGCCAGCAGCAGCCTTGTTTCTAGCGGGAGAACCTACGAGCAGTACTTC
TRBV6-6	TRBJ2-2	.	.	CASSFDTGELFF	TGTGCCAGCAGTTTCGACACCGGGGAGCTGTTTTTT
TRBV5-1	TRBJ1-2	.	.	CASSSSGNPGYTF	TGCGCCAGCAGCTCCTCGGGGAACCCTGGCTACACCTTC
TRBV7-9	TRBJ1-1	.	TRBD1	CASTPGTGDTEAFF	TGTGCCAGCACGCCCGGGACAGGTGATACTGAAGCTTTCTTT
TRBV7-9	TRBJ2-1	.	TRBD2	CASSPELAGVNEQFF	TGTGCCAGCAGCCCAGAACTAGCGGGAGTAAATGAGCAGTTCTTC
TRBV29-1	TRBJ2-1	once	.	CSVRELSYNEQFF	TGCAGCGTCCGGGAGTTATCCTACAATGAGCAGTTCTTC
TRBV19	TRBJ1-1	.	.	CASARGGEAAFF	TGTGCCAGCGCTAGGGGGGGCGAAGCAGCTTTCTTT
TRBV5-1	TRBJ1-1	.	TRBD1	CASSLASGGGTEAFF	TGCGCCAGCAGCTTGGCCTCAGGGGGCGGCACTGAAGCTTTCTTT
TRBV28	TRBJ1-3	.	.	CASSFQSNSGNTIYF	TGTGCCAGCAGTTTTCAATCGAACTCTGGAAACACCATATATTTT
TRBV18	TRBJ2-1	.	TRBD1	CASSHGTEDNEQFF	TGTGCCAGCTCACACGGGACAGAGGACAATGAGCAGTTCTTC
TRBV7-9	TRBJ2-4	.	.	CASSSEGLKVAKNIQYF	TGTGCCAGCAGTTCAGAGGGGTTGAAGGTAGCCAAAAACATTCAGTACTTC
TRBV7-2	TRBJ2-2	.	TRBD1	CASSSGQRGNTGELFF	TGTGCCAGCAGCTCGGGACAGCGAGGGAACACCGGGGAGCTGTTTTTT
TRBV28	TRBJ1-1	.	.	CASGGGTKNTEAFF	TGTGCCAGCGGAGGGGGAACTAAGAACACTGAAGCTTTCTTT
TRBV18	TRBJ1-5	.	.	CASSPTNQPQHF	TGTGCCAGCTCACCAACGAATCAGCCCCAGCATTTT
TRBV12-2	TRBJ2-7	.	.	CASRLNRDWTVYEQYF	TGTGCAAGTCGCTTGAACCGGGACTGGACTGTCTACGAGCAGTACTTC
TRBV7-9	TRBJ1-1	.	.	CASSLSEVNTEAFF	TGTGCCAGCAGCTTATCCGAAGTGAACACTGAAGCTTTCTTT
TRBV6-1	TRBJ2-2	.	TRBD1	CASSSGQGNTGELFF	TGTGCCAGCAGTTCCGGACAGGGGAACACCGGGGAGCTGTTTTTT
TRBV4-1	TRBJ1-2	once	.	CASSQEDFGYGYTF	TGCGCCAGCAGCCAAGAGGACTTCGGATATGGCTACACCTTC
TRBV5-1	TRBJ2-3	.	.	CASSFLPGDTQYF	TGCGCCAGCAGCTTCCTTCCCGGGGATACGCAGTATTTT
TRBV4-3	TRBJ2-1	.	.	CASSQGDGMGHEQFF	TGCGCCAGCAGCCAAGGGGACGGAATGGGACATGAGCAGTTCTTC
TRBV18	TRBJ1-2	.	.	CASSPLGNRDYGYTF	TGTGCCAGCTCACCACTGGGTAACAGAGACTATGGCTACACCTTC
TRBV5-1	TRBJ2-2	.	TRBD1	CASSWSGQSNTGELFF	TGCGCCAGCAGCTGGTCGGGACAGTCCAACACCGGGGAGCTGTTTTTT
TRBV10-3	TRBJ2-5	.	TRBD2	CAIKGGLAGAETQYF	TGTGCCATCAAGGGCGGGCTAGCGGGAGCAGAGACCCAGTACTTC
TRBV6-5	TRBJ2-2	.	.	CASRDSANTGELFF	TGTGCCAGCAGGGACTCCGCGAACACCGGGGAGCTGTTTTTT
TRBV7-6	TRBJ2-1	.	TRBD2	CASSPGGLYNEQFF	TGTGCCAGCAGCCCGGGGGGGCTCTACAATGAGCAGTTCTTC
TRBV7-2	TRBJ2-5	.	.	CASSLSRTQETQYF	TGTGCCAGCAGCTTATCCAGGACACAAGAGACCCAGTACTTC
TRBV7-2	TRBJ1-6	.	.	CASTPRGGDNSPLHF	TGTGCCAGCACCCCGAGGGGCGGAGATAATTCACCCCTCCACTTT
TRBV7-9	TRBJ1-1	once	TRBD1	CASSLGQGWGTEAFF	TGTGCCAGCAGCTTAGGACAGGGATGGGGCACTGAAGCTTTCTTT
TRBV18	TRBJ2-2	.	TRBD2	CASSLTSDTGELFF	TGTGCCAGCTCCCTCACTAGCGACACCGGGGAGCTGTTTTTT
TRBV5-1	TRBJ2-1	.	.	CASSLAPGTYNEQFF	TGCGCCAGCAGCTTGGCCCCAGGTACCTACAATGAGCAGTTCTTC
TRBV30	TRBJ1-6	.	TRBD1	CAWSLTGGLFWNSPLHF	TGTGCCTGGAGTTTGACAGGGGGCCTTTTCTGGAATTCACCCCTCCACTTT
TRBV29-1	TRBJ2-7	.	TRBD1	CSDLRDSYEQYF	TGCAGCGACCTTCGGGACAGCTACGAGCAGTACTTC
TRBV27	TRBJ1-4	.	TRBD1	CASGTWDRDAKLFF	TGTGCCAGCGGGACTTGGGACAGGGATGCAAAACTGTTTTTT
TRBV6-4	TRBJ1-5	.	TRBD1	CASRATGQGLHQPQHF	TGTGCCAGCAGGGCCACAGGACAGGGCCTTCATCAGCCCCAGCATTTT
TRBV5-1	TRBJ2-5	.	TRBD1	CASSLARTGTETQYF	TGCGCCAGCAGCTTGGCTAGGACAGGGACGGAGACCCAGTACTTC
TRBV7-2	TRBJ2-1	.	.	CASSLATGVRDEQFF	TGTGCCAGCAGCTTAGCGACTGGGGTCCGCGATGAGCAGTTCTTC
TRBV5-1	TRBJ2-5	.	.	CASSLRDQETQYF	TGCGCCAGCAGCTTGCGAGACCAAGAGACCCAGTACTTC
TRBV4-2	TRBJ2-7	.	TRBD2	CASSRGSGGSYEQYF	TGTGCCAGCAGCCGAGGTAGCGGGGGCAGTTACGAGCAGTACTTC